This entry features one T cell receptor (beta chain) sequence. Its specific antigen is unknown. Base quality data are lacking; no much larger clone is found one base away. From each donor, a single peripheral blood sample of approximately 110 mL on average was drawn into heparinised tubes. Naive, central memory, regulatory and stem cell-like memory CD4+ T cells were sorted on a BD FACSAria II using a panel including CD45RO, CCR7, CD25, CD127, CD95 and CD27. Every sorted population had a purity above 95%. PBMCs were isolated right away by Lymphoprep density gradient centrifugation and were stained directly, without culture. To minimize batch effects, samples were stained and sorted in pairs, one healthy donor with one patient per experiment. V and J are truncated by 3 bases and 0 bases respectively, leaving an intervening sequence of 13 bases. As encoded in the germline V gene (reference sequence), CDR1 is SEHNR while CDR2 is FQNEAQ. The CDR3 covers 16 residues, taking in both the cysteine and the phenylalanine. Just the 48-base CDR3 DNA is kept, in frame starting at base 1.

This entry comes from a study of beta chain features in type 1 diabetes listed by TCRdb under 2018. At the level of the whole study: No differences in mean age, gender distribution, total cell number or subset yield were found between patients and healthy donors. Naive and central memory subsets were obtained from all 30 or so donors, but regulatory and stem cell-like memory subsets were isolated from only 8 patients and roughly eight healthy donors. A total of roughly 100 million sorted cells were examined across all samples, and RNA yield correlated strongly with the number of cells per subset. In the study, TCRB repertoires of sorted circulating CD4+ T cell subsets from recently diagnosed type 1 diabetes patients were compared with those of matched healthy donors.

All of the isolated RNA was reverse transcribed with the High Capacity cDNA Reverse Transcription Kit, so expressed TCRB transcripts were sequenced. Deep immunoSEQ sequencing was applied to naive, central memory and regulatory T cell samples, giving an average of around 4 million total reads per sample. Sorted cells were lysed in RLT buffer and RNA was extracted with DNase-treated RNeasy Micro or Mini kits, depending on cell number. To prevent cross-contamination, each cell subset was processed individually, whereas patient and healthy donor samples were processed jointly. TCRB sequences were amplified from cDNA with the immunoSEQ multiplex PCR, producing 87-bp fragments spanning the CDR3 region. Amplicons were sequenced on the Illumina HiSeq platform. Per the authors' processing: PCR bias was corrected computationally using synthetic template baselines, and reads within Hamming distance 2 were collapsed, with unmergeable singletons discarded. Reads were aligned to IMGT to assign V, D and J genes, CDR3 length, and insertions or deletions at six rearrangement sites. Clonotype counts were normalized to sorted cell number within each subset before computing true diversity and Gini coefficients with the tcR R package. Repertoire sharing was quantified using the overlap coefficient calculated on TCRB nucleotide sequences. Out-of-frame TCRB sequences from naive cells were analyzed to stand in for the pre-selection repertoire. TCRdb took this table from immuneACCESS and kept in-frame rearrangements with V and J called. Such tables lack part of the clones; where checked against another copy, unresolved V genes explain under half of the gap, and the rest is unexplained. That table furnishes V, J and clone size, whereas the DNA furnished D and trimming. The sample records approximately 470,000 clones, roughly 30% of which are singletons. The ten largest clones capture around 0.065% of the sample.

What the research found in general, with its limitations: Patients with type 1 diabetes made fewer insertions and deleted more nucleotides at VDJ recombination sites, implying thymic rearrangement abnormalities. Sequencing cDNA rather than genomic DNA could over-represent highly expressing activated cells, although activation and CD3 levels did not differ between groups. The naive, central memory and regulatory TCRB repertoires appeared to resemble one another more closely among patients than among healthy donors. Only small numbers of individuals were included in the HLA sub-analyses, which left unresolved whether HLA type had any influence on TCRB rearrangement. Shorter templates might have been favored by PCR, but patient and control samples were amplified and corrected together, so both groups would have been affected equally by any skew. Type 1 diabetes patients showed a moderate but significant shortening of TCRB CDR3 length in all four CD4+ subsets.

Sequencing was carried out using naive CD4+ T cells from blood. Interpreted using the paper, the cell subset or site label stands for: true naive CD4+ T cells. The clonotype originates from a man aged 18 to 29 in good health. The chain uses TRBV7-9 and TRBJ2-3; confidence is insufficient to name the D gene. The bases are TGTGCCAGCAGCTTTGGTATCGCGATAAGCACAGATACGCAGTATTTT. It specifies CASSFGIAISTDTQYF. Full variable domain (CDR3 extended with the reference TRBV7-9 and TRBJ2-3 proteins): DTGVSQNPRHKITKRGQNVTFRCDPISEHNRLYWYRQTLGQGPEFLTYFQNEAQLEKSRLLSDRFSAERPKGSFSTLEIQRTEQGDSAMYLCASSFGIAISTDTQYFGPGTRLTVL.